This T cell receptor beta chain was captured by sequencing in a study of human T cells and chemical hapten exposure. Documented time point: patch test 1, 2 weeks after DPC sensitization. The treatment was: therapeutic diphenylcyclopropenone sensitization with weekly scalp DPC. The library labeled individual cDNA molecules by adding unique molecular identifiers to them. One entry per CDR3 protein results from TCRdb running MiXCR on the RACE reads. The table records roughly 360,000 distinct CDR3 sequences, approximately 5.1% of them present only once. This CDR3 is built from 15 residues. V lost 7 bases, J lost 2 bases, and 9 bases stayed unmatched. This clonotype was counted ten times or more.

The sample consisted of whole blood, taken in connection with sensitization to the hapten diphenylcyclopropenone (DPC). This TCR was recovered from a woman aged 50 to 65 with alopecia areata. Some clones in this sample may be carry-over from other donors' samples. The V and J genes are TRBV12-3 or TRBV12-4 and TRBJ1-1; 8 bases are shared with TRBD1. For the CDR3, the DNA is TGTGCCAGCAAGGGGAGACAGGGGAGAAACACTGAAGCTTTCTTT. This encodes CASKGRQGRNTEAFF.